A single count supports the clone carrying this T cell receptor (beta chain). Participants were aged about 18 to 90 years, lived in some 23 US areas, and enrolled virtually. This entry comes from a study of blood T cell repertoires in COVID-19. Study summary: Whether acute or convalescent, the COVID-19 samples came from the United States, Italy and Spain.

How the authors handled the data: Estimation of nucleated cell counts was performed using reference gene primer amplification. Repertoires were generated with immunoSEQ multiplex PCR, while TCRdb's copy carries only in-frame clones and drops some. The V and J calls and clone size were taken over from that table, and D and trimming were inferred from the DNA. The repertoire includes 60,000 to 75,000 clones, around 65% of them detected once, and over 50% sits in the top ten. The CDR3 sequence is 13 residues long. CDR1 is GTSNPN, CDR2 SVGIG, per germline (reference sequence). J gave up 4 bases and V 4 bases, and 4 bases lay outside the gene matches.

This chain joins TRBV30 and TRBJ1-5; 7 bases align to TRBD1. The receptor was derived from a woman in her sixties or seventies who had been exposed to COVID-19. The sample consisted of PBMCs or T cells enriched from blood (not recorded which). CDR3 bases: TGTGCCTGGAACTCAGGGGGAAATCAGCCCCAGCATTTT. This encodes CAWNSGGNQPQHF.